The clone carrying this TCR beta chain was seen a handful of times. The data belong to a study of T-cell reconstitution after alpha-beta-depleted transplantation in children. The V gene's germline CDR1 is MNHNS and CDR2 SASEGT. V lost 5 bases and J 6 bases, leaving 17 bases between the germline ends. The CDR3 runs 14 residues. Molecular barcoding with unique molecular identifiers was used for the TCRbeta library. One entry per CDR3 protein results from TCRdb running MiXCR on the PCR reads. The sample carries under 350,000 distinct CDR3 sequences, about 10% recorded once. The specimen comprised PBMCs from the stem cell graft donor, sampled from the stem cell graft. The chain carries TRBV6-1 and TRBJ2-7; D may be TRBD2 (7 bases). The origin of this receptor is a human donor who donated a stem cell graft to a child with SCID. The CDR3 DNA reads TGTGCCAGCAGTCTGGGGGGGCTCTTTGGCGAGCAGTACTTC. Translating it yields CASSLGGLFGEQYF.